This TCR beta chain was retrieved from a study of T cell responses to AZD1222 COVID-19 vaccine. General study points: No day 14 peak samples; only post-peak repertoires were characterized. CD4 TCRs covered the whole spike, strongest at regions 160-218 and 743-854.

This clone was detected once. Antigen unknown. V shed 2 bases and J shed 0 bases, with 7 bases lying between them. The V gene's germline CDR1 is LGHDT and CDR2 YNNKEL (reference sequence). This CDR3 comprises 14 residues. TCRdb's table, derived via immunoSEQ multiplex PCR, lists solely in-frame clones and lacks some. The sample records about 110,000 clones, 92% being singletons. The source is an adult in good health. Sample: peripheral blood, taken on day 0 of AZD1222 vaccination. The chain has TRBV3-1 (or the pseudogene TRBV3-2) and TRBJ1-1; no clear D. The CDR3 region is CASSQRTLNTEAFF. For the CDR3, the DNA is TGTGCCAGCAGCCAACGGACGTTGAACACTGAAGCTTTCTTT.